This T cell receptor beta chain appears in the sequencing data of a study of T cell responses to AZD1222 COVID-19 vaccine. The V segment lost 0 bases and the J segment 4 bases; nucleotides outside the gene matches: 12. The germline gives CDR1 MNHEY, CDR2 SVGEGT. This CDR3 contains 18 residues. To note about this clone: The antigen is undetermined.

Points from the study as a whole: AZD1222 recipients seropositive at baseline numbered only six or seven.

The data were produced by immunoSEQ multiplex PCR, yet TCRdb's version contains in-frame clones alone and is incomplete. The table records fewer than 120,000 clones, about 94% of them present only once. The rearrangement uses TRBV6-2 or TRBV6-3 and TRBJ2-3, with 8 positions matching TRBD2. The receptor comes from an adult who received the AZD1222 COVID-19 vaccine. This material consisted of peripheral blood, taken 28 days after the second AZD1222 dose. The CDR3 sequence is CASSYSVGSGRRSDTQYF. The CDR3 coding sequence is TGTGCCAGCAGTTACTCGGTTGGCAGCGGGAGAAGGTCAGATACGCAGTATTTT.